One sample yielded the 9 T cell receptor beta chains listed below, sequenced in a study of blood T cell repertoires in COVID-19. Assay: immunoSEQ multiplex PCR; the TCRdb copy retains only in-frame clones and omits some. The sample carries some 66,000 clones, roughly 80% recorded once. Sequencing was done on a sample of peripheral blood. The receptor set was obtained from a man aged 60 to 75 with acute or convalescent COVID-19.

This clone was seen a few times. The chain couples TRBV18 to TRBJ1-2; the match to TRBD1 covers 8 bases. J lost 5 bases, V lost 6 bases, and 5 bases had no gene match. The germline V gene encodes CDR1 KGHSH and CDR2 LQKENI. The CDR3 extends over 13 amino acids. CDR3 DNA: TGTGCCAGCTCGGGGGGACAGGATTATGGCTACACCTTC. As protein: CASSGGQDYGYTF.

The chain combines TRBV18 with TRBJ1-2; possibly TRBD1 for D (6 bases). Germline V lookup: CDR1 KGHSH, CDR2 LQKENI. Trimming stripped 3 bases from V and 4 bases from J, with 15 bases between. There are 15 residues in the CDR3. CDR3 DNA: TGTGCCAGCTCACCGAACACAGGGTCGGGCTATGGCTACACCTTC. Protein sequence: CASSPNTGSGYGYTF.

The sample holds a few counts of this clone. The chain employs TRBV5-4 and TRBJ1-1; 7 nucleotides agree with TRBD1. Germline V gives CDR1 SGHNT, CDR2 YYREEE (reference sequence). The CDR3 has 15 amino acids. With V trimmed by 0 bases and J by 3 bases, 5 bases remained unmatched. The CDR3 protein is CASSLEGARDTEAFF. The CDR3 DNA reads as TGTGCCAGCAGCTTGGAGGGGGCTAGGGACACTGAAGCTTTCTTT.

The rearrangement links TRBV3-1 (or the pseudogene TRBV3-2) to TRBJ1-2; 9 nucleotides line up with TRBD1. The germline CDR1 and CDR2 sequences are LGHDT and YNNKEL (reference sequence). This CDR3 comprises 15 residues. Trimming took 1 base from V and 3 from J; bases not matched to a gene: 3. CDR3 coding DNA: TGTGCCAGCAGCCAAGGGACAGGGGCCCACTATGGCTACACCTTC. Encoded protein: CASSQGTGAHYGYTF.

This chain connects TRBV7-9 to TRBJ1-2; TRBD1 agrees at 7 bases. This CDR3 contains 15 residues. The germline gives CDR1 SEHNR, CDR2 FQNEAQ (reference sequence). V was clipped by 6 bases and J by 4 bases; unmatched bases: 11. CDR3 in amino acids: CASSSRDSRPYGYTF. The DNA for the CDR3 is TGTGCCAGCAGTTCCCGGGACAGCCGCCCCTATGGCTACACCTTC.

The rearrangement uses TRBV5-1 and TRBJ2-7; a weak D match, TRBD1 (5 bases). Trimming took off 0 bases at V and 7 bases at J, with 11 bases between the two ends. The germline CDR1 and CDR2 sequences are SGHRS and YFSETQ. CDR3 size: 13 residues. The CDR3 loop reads CASSLEGSVEQYF. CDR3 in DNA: TGCGCCAGCAGCTTGGAGGGGTCCGTGGAGCAGTACTTC.

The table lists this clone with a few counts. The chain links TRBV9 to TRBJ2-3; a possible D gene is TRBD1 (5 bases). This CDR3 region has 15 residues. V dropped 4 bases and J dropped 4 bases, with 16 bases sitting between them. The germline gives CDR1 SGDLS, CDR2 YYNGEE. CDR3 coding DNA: TGTGCCAGCAGCATCGGTACAGGCGCGGCAGATACGCAGTATTTT. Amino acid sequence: CASSIGTGAADTQYF.

The CDR3 bases are TGTGCCAGTAGTATCATTTTCGTGCTTCAGACTAACACTGAAGCTTTCTTT. It specifies CASSIIFVLQTNTEAFF. The V call is TRBV19, the J call TRBJ1-1, with unresolved D. Deletions cut 3 bases from V and 2 bases from J, with 19 bases between. This CDR3 has 17 residues. CDR1 LNHDA and CDR2 SQIVND come from the germline V gene (reference sequence).

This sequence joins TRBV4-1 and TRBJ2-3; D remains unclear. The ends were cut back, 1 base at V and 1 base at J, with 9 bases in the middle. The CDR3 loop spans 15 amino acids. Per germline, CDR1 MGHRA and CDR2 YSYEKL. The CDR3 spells CASSQGGVRTDTQYF. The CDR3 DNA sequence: TGCGCCAGCAGCCAAGGAGGAGTGCGCACAGATACGCAGTATTTT.